This T cell receptor (beta chain) is from a study of CD8 T cells in Susac syndrome. RNA in amounts of 0.5 to 1 ug was reverse transcribed with random hexamers. TCRdb reprocessed the immunoSEQ multiplex PCR reads via MiXCR and lists one record per CDR3 protein. The repertoire holds 150,000 to 180,000 distinct CDR3 sequences, roughly 95% seen once, with 0.15% in the top ten. V lost 7 bases to trimming and J lost 1 base, with 13 bases between them. This CDR3 is built from 14 residues. This clonotype was obtained from a human donor with multiple sclerosis. Sequencing was performed on CD8+ T cells from PBMCs. The chain joins TRBV12-3 or TRBV12-4 to TRBJ2-5; D call uncertain. The CDR3 nucleotides are TGTGCCAGCAACTCACCGGGTCCCCAAGAGACCCAGTACTTC. It is translated as CASNSPGPQETQYF.